These 20 T cell receptor beta chains originate from one sample sequenced in a study of response to subunit inactivated influenza vaccine. TCRdb processed the RT-PCR reads anew with MiXCR; each CDR3 protein has one entry. The profile shows roughly 780,000 distinct CDR3 sequences, roughly 20% of them singletons. The material was PBMCs from blood, obtained 4 to 6 days after vaccination. Receptors originate from a middle-aged man who received an inactivated influenza vaccine.

The V gene is TRBV9, the J gene TRBJ2-2, with D perhaps matching TRBD2 (7 bases). Trimming stripped 0 bases from V and 4 bases from J, with 13 bases between. There are 16 residues in the CDR3. Per the germline V gene, CDR1 is SGDLS and CDR2 is YYNGEE. The CDR3 reads CASSVVGGASTGELFF. The DNA for the CDR3 is TGTGCCAGCAGCGTAGTAGGGGGGGCCAGCACCGGGGAGCTGTTTTTT.

This rearrangement joins TRBV10-3 to TRBJ2-7; 7 bases are a match to TRBD1. Unmatched junction bases numbered 11, after V lost 11 bases and J lost 4 bases. CDR1 and CDR2 from the germline V gene are ENHRY and SYGVKD. The CDR3 extends over 13 amino acids. The CDR3 loop is CASTLGTAYEQYF. The CDR3 DNA is TGTGCCTCCACCTTAGGGACAGCTTACGAGCAGTACTTC.

This clonotype was counted between two and nine times. The chain uses TRBV5-5 and TRBJ1-2; D remains ambiguous. The germline V and J ends were trimmed by 3 bases and 0 bases, with 15 bases remaining between them. Looked up from germline, CDR1 is SGHKS and CDR2 is YYEKEE (reference sequence). The CDR3 covers 16 residues. The CDR3 coding sequence is TGTGCCAGCAGCTCCCTGGACGGCGGAGCTAACTATGGCTACACCTTC. As protein: CASSSLDGGANYGYTF.

In this sample, this clonotype turned up a few times. The chain uses TRBV2 and TRBJ2-2; the D call may be TRBD1 or TRBD2 (5 bases each). Germline values: CDR1 SNHLY, CDR2 FYNNEI. The V end lost 0 bases, the J end lost 7 bases, and 15 bases lay between the germline ends. This CDR3 region has 16 residues. The CDR3 loop is CASSEARGAPVGELFF. Written as DNA, the CDR3 is TGTGCCAGCAGTGAAGCGAGAGGGGCCCCTGTCGGGGAGCTGTTTTTT.

The chain is built from TRBV5-4 and TRBJ2-7, with 15 bases identical to TRBD2. Germline values: CDR1 SGHNT, CDR2 YYREEE (reference sequence). The CDR3 length is 17 residues. With V trimmed by 4 bases and J by 2 bases, 7 bases remained unmatched. The CDR3 region has the DNA TGTGCCAGCAGCGAGGGACTAGCGGGGGGCCCTGCCTACGAGCAGTACTTC. It translates to CASSEGLAGGPAYEQYF.

The chain uses TRBV7-8 and TRBJ1-5; D is ambiguous. Trimming left V 3 bases short and J 0 bases short, with 15 bases between. Per the germline V gene, CDR1 is SGHVS and CDR2 is FQNEAQ. CDR3 length: 17 residues. In DNA form, the CDR3 reads TGTGCCAGCAGCTTGGGGAGGAACTTTTATAGCAATCAGCCCCAGCATTTT. Protein product: CASSLGRNFYSNQPQHF.

Only a few counts were recorded for this clonotype. The chain recombines TRBV20-1 with TRBJ2-1; TRBD1 aligns across 7 bases. CDR1 and CDR2 from the germline V gene are DFQATT and SNEGSKA (reference sequence). This CDR3 has 14 residues. Trimming took 1 base from V and 7 from J; bases not matched to a gene: 7. CDR3 region: CSARVITGENEQFF. In DNA, the CDR3 is TGCAGTGCTAGAGTTATAACAGGGGAAAATGAGCAGTTCTTC.

This clonotype was counted a few times. V gene TRBV4-1 combines with J gene TRBJ2-7, with TRBD2 identical over 9 bases. The CDR3 covers 16 residues. The V segment lost 3 bases and the J segment 5 bases; nucleotides outside the gene matches: 11. Germline-derived CDR1 and CDR2 are MGHRA and YSYEKL. CDR3 DNA sequence: TGCGCCAGCAGCCAGGTAGGGGCGGGGGGGCGAGACGAGCAGTACTTC. Its protein product is CASSQVGAGGRDEQYF.

The V call is TRBV4-3, the J call TRBJ2-3; tentatively, D is TRBD1 (6 bases). Germline CDR1 reads LGHNA; CDR2 reads YSLEER. This CDR3 comprises 14 residues. V was cut by 1 base and J by 6 bases, with 11 bases left in between. The CDR3 spells CASSQAPGEDTQYF. CDR3 sequence (DNA): TGCGCCAGCAGCCAAGCCCCAGGGGAGGATACGCAGTATTTT.

The chain joins TRBV12-3 or TRBV12-4 to TRBJ2-5; 11 bases match TRBD2. V was clipped by 6 bases and J by 5 bases; unmatched bases: 5. This CDR3 is 14 amino acids long. DNA for the CDR3: TGTGCCAGCAGCCCACTAGCGGGGGTTGAGACCCAGTACTTC. Protein: CASSPLAGVETQYF.

In this sample, this clonotype turned up a few times. The genes are TRBV27 and TRBJ2-6; weak D call: TRBD2 (5 bases). The germline gives CDR1 MNHEY, CDR2 SMNVEV (reference sequence). V was cut by 9 bases and J by 0 bases, with 12 bases left in between. The CDR3 is 15 amino acids. The CDR3 DNA is TGTGCCAGTAGAACAGAGGGCTCTGGGGCCAACGTCCTGACTTTC. Translated: CASRTEGSGANVLTF. The complete variable domain, with remaining parts taken from reference TRBV27 and TRBJ2-6, reads EAQVTQNPRYLITVTGKKLTVTCSQNMNHEYMSWYRQDPGLGLRQIYYSMNVEVTDKGDVPEGYKVSRKEKRNFPLILESPSPNQTSLYFCASRTEGSGANVLTFGAGSRLTVL.

This clonotype showed up just a few times. CDR3 bases: TGTGCCAGCAGCTTACTAGCGGGGGGTGAGACAGATACGCAGTATTTT. Amino acids: CASSLLAGGETDTQYF. The rearrangement joins TRBV7-6 to TRBJ2-3; 11 bases fit TRBD2. CDR1 SGHVS and CDR2 FNYEAQ come from the germline V gene. The V gene end was trimmed by 2 bases and the J gene end by 3 bases; junction bases not matched to a gene: 4. The length of the CDR3 is 16 residues. The variable domain in full, with the rest retrieved from reference TRBV7-6 and TRBJ2-3, is GAGVSQSPRYKVTKRGQDVALRCDPISGHVSLYWYRQALGQGPEFLTYFNYEAQQDKSGLPNDRFSAERPEGSISTLTIQRTEQRDSAMYRCASSLLAGGETDTQYFGPGTRLTVL.

The chain recombines TRBV6-2 or TRBV6-3 with TRBJ2-3, with D possibly matching TRBD2 (6 bases). The CDR3 sequence is 15 residues long. Per the germline V gene, CDR1 is MNHEY and CDR2 is SVGEGT. V was clipped by 0 bases and J by 4 bases, with 11 bases between them. The DNA of the CDR3 is TGTGCCAGCAGTTACTCAGCGGCGGGACCAGATACGCAGTATTTT. The encoded protein is CASSYSAAGPDTQYF.

This clonotype was observed a few times. The DNA of the CDR3 is TGTGCCAGCAGTGATCGAATCGCCTACGAGCAGTACTTC. Protein sequence: CASSDRIAYEQYF. The chain combines TRBV6-1 with TRBJ2-7; D uncertain. With 3 bases removed from V and 2 bases from J, the gap between germline ends came to 8 bases. Germline V gene lookup returns CDR1 MNHNS and CDR2 SASEGT. This CDR3 is built from 13 residues.

V and J are TRBV10-3 and TRBJ1-3; weak D call: TRBD1 (5 bases). The V end lost 6 bases, the J end lost 0 bases, and 12 bases lay between the germline ends. This CDR3 comprises 15 residues. Germline V lookup: CDR1 ENHRY, CDR2 SYGVKD. The CDR3 sequence is CAIRVTAYSGNTIYF. DNA of the CDR3: TGTGCCATCAGGGTGACAGCTTACTCTGGAAACACCATATATTTT.

The rearrangement joins TRBV6-2 or TRBV6-3 to TRBJ2-3; 8 nucleotides agree with TRBD2. The junction had 7 bases not matched to a gene; V was cut back by 5 bases and J by 3 bases. The CDR3 length is 15 residues. Germline-derived CDR1 and CDR2 are MNHEY and SVGEGT. This CDR3 reads CASSNPGLGTDTQYF. The CDR3 nucleotides read TGTGCCAGCAGTAACCCGGGACTAGGAACAGATACGCAGTATTTT.

A few counts support this clonotype. The J gene is TRBJ2-1, the V gene TRBV14; 8 nucleotides agree with TRBD1. Germline values: CDR1 SGHDN, CDR2 FVKESK. The junction had 10 bases not matched to a gene; V was cut back by 8 bases and J by 7 bases. The CDR3 consists of 14 residues. For the CDR3, the DNA is TGTGCCAGCGGGACAGGATGGGAGAGGAATGAGCAGTTCTTC. Its translation is CASGTGWERNEQFF.

This clonotype occurred a few times. The rearrangement joins TRBV6-2 or TRBV6-3 to TRBJ2-7; a weak D match, TRBD1 (6 bases). The germline gives CDR1 MNHEY, CDR2 SVGEGT. V lost 0 bases and J lost 3, with 15 bases in between. This CDR3 has 16 residues. CDR3: CASSYSRLTGHYEQYF. DNA of the CDR3: TGTGCCAGCAGTTACTCCCGCTTGACAGGCCACTACGAGCAGTACTTC.

The V gene is TRBV5-1, the J gene TRBJ2-2; D possibly corresponds to TRBD2 (6 bases). V lost 3 bases and J lost 5, with 20 bases in between. Germline V gene data show CDR1 as SGHRS and CDR2 as YFSETQ. This CDR3 has 17 amino acids. CDR3 bases: TGCGCCAGCAGCTCGGGGACCGGGAGAGGGCGAACCGGGGAGCTGTTTTTT. Protein product: CASSSGTGRGRTGELFF.

This clonotype was observed at least ten times. The chain is built from TRBV6-1 and TRBJ2-7; 7 bases map to TRBD1. Germline V gives CDR1 MNHNS, CDR2 SASEGT. The V segment lost 5 bases and the J segment 5 bases; nucleotides outside the gene matches: 6. The CDR3 sequence is 13 residues long. The CDR3 spells CASSQTGSDEQYF. For the CDR3, the DNA is TGTGCCAGCAGTCAGACAGGGTCTGACGAGCAGTACTTC.